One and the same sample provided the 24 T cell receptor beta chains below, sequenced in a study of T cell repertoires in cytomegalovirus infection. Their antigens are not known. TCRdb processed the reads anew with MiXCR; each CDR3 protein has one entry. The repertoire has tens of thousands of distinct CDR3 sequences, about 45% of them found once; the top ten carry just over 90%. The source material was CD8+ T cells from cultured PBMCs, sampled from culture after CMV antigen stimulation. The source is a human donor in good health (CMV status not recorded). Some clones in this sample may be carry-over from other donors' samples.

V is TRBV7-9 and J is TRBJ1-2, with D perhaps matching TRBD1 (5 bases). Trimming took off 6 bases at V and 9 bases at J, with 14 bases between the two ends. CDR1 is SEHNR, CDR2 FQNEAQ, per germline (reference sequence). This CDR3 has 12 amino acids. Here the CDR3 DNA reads TGTGCCAGCAGTAGAGGGACGGGGAGCTACACCTTC. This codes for CASSRGTGSYTF. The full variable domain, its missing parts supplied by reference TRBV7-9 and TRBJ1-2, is DTGVSQNPRHKITKRGQNVTFRCDPISEHNRLYWYRQTLGQGPEFLTYFQNEAQLEKSRLLSDRFSAERPKGSFSTLEIQRTEQGDSAMYLCASSRGTGSYTFGSGTRLTVV.

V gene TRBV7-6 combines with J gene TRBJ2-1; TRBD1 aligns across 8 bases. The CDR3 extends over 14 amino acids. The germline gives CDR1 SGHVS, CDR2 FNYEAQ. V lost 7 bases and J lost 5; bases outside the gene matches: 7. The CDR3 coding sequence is TGTGCCAGCATCTTGACAGGGGTTAACAATGAGCAGTTCTTC. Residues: CASILTGVNNEQFF.

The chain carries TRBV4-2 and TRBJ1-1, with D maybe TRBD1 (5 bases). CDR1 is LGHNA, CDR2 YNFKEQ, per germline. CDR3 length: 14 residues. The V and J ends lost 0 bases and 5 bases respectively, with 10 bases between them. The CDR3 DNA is TGTGCCAGCAGCCAAGAGGAGGGGCAGACTGAAGCTTTCTTT. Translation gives CASSQEEGQTEAFF.

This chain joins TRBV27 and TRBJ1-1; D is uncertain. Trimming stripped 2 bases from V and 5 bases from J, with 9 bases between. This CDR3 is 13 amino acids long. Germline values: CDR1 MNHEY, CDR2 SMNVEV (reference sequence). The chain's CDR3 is CASSLGQVTEAFF. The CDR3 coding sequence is TGTGCCAGCAGTTTAGGGCAGGTTACTGAAGCTTTCTTT.

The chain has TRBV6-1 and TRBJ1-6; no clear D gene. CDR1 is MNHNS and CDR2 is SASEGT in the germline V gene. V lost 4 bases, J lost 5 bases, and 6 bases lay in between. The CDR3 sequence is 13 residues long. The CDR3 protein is CASSGVHNSPLHF. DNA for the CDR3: TGTGCCAGCAGTGGGGTCCATAATTCACCCCTCCACTTT.

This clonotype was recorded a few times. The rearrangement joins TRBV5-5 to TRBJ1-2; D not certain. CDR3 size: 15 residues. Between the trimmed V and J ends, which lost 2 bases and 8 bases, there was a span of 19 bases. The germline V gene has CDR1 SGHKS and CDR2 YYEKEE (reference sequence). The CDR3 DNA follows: TGTGCCAGCAGCTTCGACGGCCTCCGGGCCGGGGGCTACACCTTC. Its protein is CASSFDGLRAGGYTF.

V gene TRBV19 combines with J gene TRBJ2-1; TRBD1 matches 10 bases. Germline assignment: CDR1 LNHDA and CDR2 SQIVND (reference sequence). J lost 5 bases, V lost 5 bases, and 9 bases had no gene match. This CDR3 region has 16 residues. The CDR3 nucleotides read TGTGCCAGTAGTGGGAGGGACAGGGGACTGGACAATGAGCAGTTCTTC. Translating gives CASSGRDRGLDNEQFF.

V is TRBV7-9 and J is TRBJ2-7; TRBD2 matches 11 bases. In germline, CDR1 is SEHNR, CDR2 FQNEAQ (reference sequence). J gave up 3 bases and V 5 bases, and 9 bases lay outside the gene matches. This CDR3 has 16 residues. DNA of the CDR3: TGTGCCAGCAGCGACGGACTAGCGGGTACCCACTACGAGCAGTACTTC. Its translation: CASSDGLAGTHYEQYF. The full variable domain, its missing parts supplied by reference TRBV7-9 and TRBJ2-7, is DTGVSQNPRHKITKRGQNVTFRCDPISEHNRLYWYRQTLGQGPEFLTYFQNEAQLEKSRLLSDRFSAERPKGSFSTLEIQRTEQGDSAMYLCASSDGLAGTHYEQYFGPGTRLTVT.

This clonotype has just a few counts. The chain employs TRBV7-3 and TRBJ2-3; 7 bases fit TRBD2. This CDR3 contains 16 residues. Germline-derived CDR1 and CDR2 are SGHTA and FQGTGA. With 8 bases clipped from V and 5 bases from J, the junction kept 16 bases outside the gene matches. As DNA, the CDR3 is TGTGCCAGCGCCCCAGGGTGGGAGGGCCTTATAGATACGCAGTATTTT. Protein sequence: CASAPGWEGLIDTQYF.

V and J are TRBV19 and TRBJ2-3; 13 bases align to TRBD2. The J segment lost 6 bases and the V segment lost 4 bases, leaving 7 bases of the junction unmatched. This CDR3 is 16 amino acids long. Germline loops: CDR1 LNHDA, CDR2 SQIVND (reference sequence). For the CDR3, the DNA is TGTGCCAGTAGTAGACTAGCGGGGGGCCTTCAGGATACGCAGTATTTT. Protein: CASSRLAGGLQDTQYF. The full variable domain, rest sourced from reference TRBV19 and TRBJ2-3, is DGGITQSPKYLFRKEGQNVTLSCEQNLNHDAMYWYRQDPGQGLRLIYYSQIVNDFQKGDIAEGYSVSREKKESFPLTVTSAQKNPTAFYLCASSRLAGGLQDTQYFGPGTRLTVL.

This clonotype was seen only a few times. The CDR3 reads CASSAWTDTNTGELFF. CDR3 DNA: TGTGCCAGCAGCGCCTGGACCGATACTAACACCGGGGAGCTGTTTTTT. The genes are TRBV7-6 and TRBJ2-2; D gene uncertain. CDR3 length: 16 amino acids. Trimming took 5 bases from V and 2 from J, leaving 15 bases between them. Germline-derived CDR1 and CDR2 are SGHVS and FNYEAQ. The whole variable domain, remainder taken from reference TRBV7-6 and TRBJ2-2, is GAGVSQSPRYKVTKRGQDVALRCDPISGHVSLYWYRQALGQGPEFLTYFNYEAQQDKSGLPNDRFSAERPEGSISTLTIQRTEQRDSAMYRCASSAWTDTNTGELFFGEGSRLTVL.

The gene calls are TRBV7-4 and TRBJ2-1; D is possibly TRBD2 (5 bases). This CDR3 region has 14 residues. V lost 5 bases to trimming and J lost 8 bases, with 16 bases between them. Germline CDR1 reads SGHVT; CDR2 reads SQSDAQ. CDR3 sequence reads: CASSPGEGKYEQFF. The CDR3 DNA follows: TGTGCCAGCAGCCCCGGTGAGGGAAAGTATGAGCAGTTCTTC.

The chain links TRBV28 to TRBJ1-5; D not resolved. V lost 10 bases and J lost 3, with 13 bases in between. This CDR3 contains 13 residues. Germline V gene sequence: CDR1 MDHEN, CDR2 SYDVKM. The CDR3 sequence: CATWGVNNQPQHF. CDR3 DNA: TGTGCCACCTGGGGTGTCAACAATCAGCCCCAGCATTTT.

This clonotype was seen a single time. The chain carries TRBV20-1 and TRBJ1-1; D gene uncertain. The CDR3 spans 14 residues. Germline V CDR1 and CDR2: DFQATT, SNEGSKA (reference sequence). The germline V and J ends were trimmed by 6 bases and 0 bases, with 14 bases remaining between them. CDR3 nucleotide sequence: TGCAGTGCCCCCCCGGCAGGATTGAACACTGAAGCTTTCTTT. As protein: CSAPPAGLNTEAFF.

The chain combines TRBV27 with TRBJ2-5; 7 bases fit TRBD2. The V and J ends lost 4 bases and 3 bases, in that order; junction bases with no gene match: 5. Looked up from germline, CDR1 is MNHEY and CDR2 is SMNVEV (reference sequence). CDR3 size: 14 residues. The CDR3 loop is CASSSLGREETQYF. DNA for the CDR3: TGTGCCAGCAGTTCCTTAGGGAGGGAAGAGACCCAGTACTTC.

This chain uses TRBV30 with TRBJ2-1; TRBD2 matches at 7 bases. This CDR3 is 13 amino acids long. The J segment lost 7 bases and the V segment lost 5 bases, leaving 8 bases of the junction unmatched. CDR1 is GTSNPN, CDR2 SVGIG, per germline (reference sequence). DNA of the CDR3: TGTGCCTGGGGAGCGGGGCGGGGGAATGAGCAGTTCTTC. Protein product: CAWGAGRGNEQFF. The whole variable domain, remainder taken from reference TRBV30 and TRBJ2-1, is SQTIHQWPATLVQPVGSPLSLECTVEGTSNPNLYWYRQAAGRGLQLLFYSVGIGQISSEVPQNLSASRPQDRQFILSSKKLLLSDSGFYLCAWGAGRGNEQFFGPGTRLTVL.

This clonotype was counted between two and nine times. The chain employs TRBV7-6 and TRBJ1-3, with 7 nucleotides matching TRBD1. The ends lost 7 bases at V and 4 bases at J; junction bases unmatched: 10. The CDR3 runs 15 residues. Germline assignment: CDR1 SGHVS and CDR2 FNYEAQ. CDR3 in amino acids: CASTPRPDRGNTIYF. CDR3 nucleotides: TGTGCCAGCACCCCCCGTCCGGACAGGGGAAACACCATATATTTT. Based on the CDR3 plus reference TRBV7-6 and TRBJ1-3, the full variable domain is GAGVSQSPRYKVTKRGQDVALRCDPISGHVSLYWYRQALGQGPEFLTYFNYEAQQDKSGLPNDRFSAERPEGSISTLTIQRTEQRDSAMYRCASTPRPDRGNTIYFGEGSWLTVV.

The CDR3 sequence: CAISESKDSPVPERDYGYTF. CDR3 bases: TGTGCCATCAGTGAGTCGAAAGATTCTCCAGTCCCGGAACGGGACTATGGCTACACCTTC. The chain carries TRBV10-3 and TRBJ1-2; D gene uncertain. The V gene lost 0 bases and the J gene lost 3 bases, with 26 bases spanning the gap. Per germline, CDR1 ENHRY and CDR2 SYGVKD. This CDR3 comprises 20 residues.

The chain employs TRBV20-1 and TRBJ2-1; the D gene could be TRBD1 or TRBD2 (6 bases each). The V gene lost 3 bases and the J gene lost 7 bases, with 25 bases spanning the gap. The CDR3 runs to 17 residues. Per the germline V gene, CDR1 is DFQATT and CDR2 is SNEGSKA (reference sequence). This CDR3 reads CSASSGETGTPSNEQFF. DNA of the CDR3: TGCAGTGCTAGTTCGGGGGAAACGGGGACACCCTCTAATGAGCAGTTCTTC.

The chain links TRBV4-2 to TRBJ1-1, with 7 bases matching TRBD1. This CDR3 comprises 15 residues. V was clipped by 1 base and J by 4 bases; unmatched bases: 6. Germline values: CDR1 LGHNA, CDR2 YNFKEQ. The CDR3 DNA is TGTGCCAGCAGCCAAGTTCGGACAGGAGGCACTGAAGCTTTCTTT. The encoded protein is CASSQVRTGGTEAFF.

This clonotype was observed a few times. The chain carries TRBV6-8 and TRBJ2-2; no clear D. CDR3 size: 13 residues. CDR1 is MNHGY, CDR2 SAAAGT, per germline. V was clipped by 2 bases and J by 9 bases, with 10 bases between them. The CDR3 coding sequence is TGTGCCAGCAGTTACAGGGAAAATAGGGAGCTGTTTTTT. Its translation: CASSYRENRELFF.

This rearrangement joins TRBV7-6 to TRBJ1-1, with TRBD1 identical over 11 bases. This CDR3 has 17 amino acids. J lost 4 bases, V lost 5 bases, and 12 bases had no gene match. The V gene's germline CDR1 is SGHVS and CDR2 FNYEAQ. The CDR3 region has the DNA TGTGCCAGCAGCACCGGACAGGGGGCGTGGGAAGCCACTGAAGCTTTCTTT. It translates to CASSTGQGAWEATEAFF. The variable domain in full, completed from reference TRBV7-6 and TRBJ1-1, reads GAGVSQSPRYKVTKRGQDVALRCDPISGHVSLYWYRQALGQGPEFLTYFNYEAQQDKSGLPNDRFSAERPEGSISTLTIQRTEQRDSAMYRCASSTGQGAWEATEAFFGQGTRLTVV.

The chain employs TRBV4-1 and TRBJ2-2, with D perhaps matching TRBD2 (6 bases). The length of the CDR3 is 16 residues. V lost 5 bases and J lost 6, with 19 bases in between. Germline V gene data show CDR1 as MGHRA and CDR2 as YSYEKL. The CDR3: CASSKGWRGPAGELFF. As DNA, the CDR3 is TGCGCCAGCAGCAAAGGATGGCGGGGCCCTGCCGGGGAGCTGTTTTTT.

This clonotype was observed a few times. CDR3 in DNA: TGTGCCAGCAGTCCGGGACGGAACTATGGCTACACCTTC. This encodes CASSPGRNYGYTF. The chain has TRBV27 and TRBJ1-2; the D gene is possibly TRBD1 (5 bases). The germline V gene encodes CDR1 MNHEY and CDR2 SMNVEV (reference sequence). V lost 5 bases and J 2 bases, leaving 9 bases between the germline ends. This CDR3 is 13 amino acids long.